A selection of T cell receptor beta chains follows, all from one sample in a study of CD8 T cells in ankylosing spondylitis. MiXCR, applied by TCRdb to the 5' RACE reads, yields one record per CDR3 protein. The profile shows about 340,000 distinct CDR3 sequences, roughly 14% of them singletons. The sample was blood, either unsorted or a sorted T cell fraction (not recorded which). All receptors come from a male donor with ankylosing spondylitis or in good health (not recorded which). Both conserved end residues are trimmed from each CDR3. Part of the rows lack a size; the others show once, few, many or a class for expanded clones.

cdr3_aa: ASSPDQIQY
v_call: TRBV2
clone_size: few

cdr3_aa: ASTGALEQY
v_call: TRBV6-5
clone_size: -

cdr3_aa: ASSPDRTSHGYT
v_call: TRBV18
clone_size: few

cdr3_aa: ASSSNGGDTQY
v_call: TRBV25-1
clone_size: -

cdr3_aa: ATRDSTGTQY
v_call: TRBV10-3
clone_size: few

cdr3_aa: ASGGTEDNSPLH
v_call: TRBV5-1
clone_size: few

cdr3_aa: ASSLFGRVTGELF
v_call: TRBV12-3/TRBV12-4
clone_size: -

cdr3_aa: SARDPPSQY
v_call: TRBV20-1
clone_size: -

cdr3_aa: ASIPGPQSNTEAF
v_call: TRBV12-3/TRBV12-4
clone_size: many

cdr3_aa: SATQVLAEAF
v_call: TRBV20-1
clone_size: many

cdr3_aa: AIRDGLAGTTDTQY
v_call: TRBV10-3
clone_size: -

cdr3_aa: ASSLSRAQETQY
v_call: TRBV5-1
clone_size: many

cdr3_aa: SVSGTEIYEQY
v_call: TRBV29-1
clone_size: -

cdr3_aa: ASSSRPAKQF
v_call: TRBV21-1
clone_size: -

cdr3_aa: APNVISKGGRWGYT
v_call: TRBV6-4
clone_size: -

cdr3_aa: ASSLGPSGQY
v_call: TRBV7-9
clone_size: few

cdr3_aa: SVDHPDSSITDTQY
v_call: TRBV29-1
clone_size: -

cdr3_aa: AISRDRGLYEQY
v_call: TRBV10-3
clone_size: -

cdr3_aa: ASSRGGVAF
v_call: TRBV7-9
clone_size: few

cdr3_aa: ASSSGTAGTYEQY
v_call: TRBV5-1
clone_size: -

cdr3_aa: ASSLPRTEAF
v_call: TRBV5-5
clone_size: many

cdr3_aa: ASSAQTGPFRQPQH
v_call: TRBV2
clone_size: few

cdr3_aa: ASSPQGTSTNEKLF
v_call: TRBV18
clone_size: few

cdr3_aa: ASSLESGYNSPLH
v_call: TRBV7-9
clone_size: few

cdr3_aa: ASSQEGSAGSGKQY
v_call: TRBV4-2
clone_size: -

cdr3_aa: AVRELPDEQF
v_call: TRBV7-9
clone_size: -

cdr3_aa: ASSPTGLATGELF
v_call: TRBV18
clone_size: -

cdr3_aa: ASSFKGRGPANYGYT
v_call: TRBV12-3/TRBV12-4
clone_size: -

cdr3_aa: ASSSSRDRVPYEQY
v_call: TRBV5-1
clone_size: few

cdr3_aa: ASGQDYGYT
v_call: TRBV3-1
clone_size: few

cdr3_aa: ASSLRTGSPYNEQF
v_call: TRBV7-8
clone_size: -

cdr3_aa: ASSPLDSYGYT
v_call: TRBV12-3/TRBV12-4
clone_size: many

cdr3_aa: ASSQGASRWNTIY
v_call: TRBV14
clone_size: few

cdr3_aa: ASSLTSGYYEQY
v_call: TRBV3-1
clone_size: -

cdr3_aa: ASSLDTRNQPQH
v_call: TRBV2
clone_size: once

cdr3_aa: SVEDAGRSYNEQF
v_call: TRBV29-1
clone_size: -